This T cell receptor (beta chain) was captured in a study of shared clonotypes between healthy human individuals. Using immunoSEQ multiplex PCR, the repertoire was profiled, and TCRdb retains in-frame clones only, with some absent. The sample lists about 1.1 million clones, approximately 80% occurring once. The CDR3 spans 15 residues. Trimming stripped 0 bases from V and 1 base from J, with 7 bases between. In germline, CDR1 is SGDLS, CDR2 YYNGEE. The table lists this clone with many counts. Recent acute infections and vaccinations were absent in the healthy HIV-negative adult donors. The sample was memory CD4+ T cells from PBMCs. Subset indicated: CD45RA-negative fraction. The genes are TRBV9 and TRBJ2-2, with D perhaps TRBD2 (5 bases). The sequence was obtained from a man in his late teens or twenties in good health. Some clones in this sample may be carry-over from other donors' samples. CDR3 protein: CASSVAGKNTGELFF. DNA for the CDR3: TGTGCCAGCAGCGTAGCCGGGAAGAACACCGGGGAGCTGTTTTTT.